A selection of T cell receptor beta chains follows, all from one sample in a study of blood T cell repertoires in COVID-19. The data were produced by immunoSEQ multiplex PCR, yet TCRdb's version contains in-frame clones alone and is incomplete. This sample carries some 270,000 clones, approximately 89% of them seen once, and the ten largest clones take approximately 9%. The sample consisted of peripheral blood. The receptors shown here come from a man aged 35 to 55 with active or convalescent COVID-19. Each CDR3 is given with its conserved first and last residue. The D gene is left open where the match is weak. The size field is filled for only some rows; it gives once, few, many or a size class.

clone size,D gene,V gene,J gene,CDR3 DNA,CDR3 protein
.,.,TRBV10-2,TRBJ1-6,TGCGCCAGCAGTGAACACGTATCTCTAGGGGGTTTTAGGGCTAATTCACCCCTCCACTTT,CASSEHVSLGGFRANSPLHF
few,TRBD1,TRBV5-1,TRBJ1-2,TGCGCCAGCAGCTTGGCCTCGGGACAGGTGAACTCTAACTATGGCTACACCTTC,CASSLASGQVNSNYGYTF
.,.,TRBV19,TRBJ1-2,TGTGCCAGTAGCCAGGGAAATGACTATGGCTACACCTTC,CASSQGNDYGYTF
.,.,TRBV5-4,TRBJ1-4,TGTGCCAGCAGCTTGGGATCGGGGGGGGAAGAAAAACTGTTTTTT,CASSLGSGGEEKLFF
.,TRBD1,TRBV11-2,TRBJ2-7,TGTGCCAGCAGCGCCGGGACAGGGGGAGGAGAGCAGTACTTC,CASSAGTGGGEQYF
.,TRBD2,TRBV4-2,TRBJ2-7,TGTGCCAGCAGCCAAGCCATAGCGGGAGGGTACGAGCAGTACTTC,CASSQAIAGGYEQYF
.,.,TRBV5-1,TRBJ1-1,TGCGCCAGTAGAGGAGGGACTGAAGCTTTCTTT,CASRGGTEAFF
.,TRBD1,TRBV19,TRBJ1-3,TGTGCCAGTGAGGGACAGGGAAGAAACACCATATATTTT,CASEGQGRNTIYF
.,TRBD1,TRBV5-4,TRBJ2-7,TGTGCCAGTCGGACGCAGGGGGCGCGGGAGCAGTACTTC,CASRTQGAREQYF
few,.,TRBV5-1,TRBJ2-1,TGCGCCAGCAGCTTGGGAGGTGACCCCTACAATGAGCAGTTCTTC,CASSLGGDPYNEQFF
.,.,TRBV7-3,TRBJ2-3,TGTGCCAGCAGGGAGACTGGCGGAGGCACAGATACGCAGTATTTT,CASRETGGGTDTQYF
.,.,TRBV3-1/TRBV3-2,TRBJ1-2,TGTGCCAGCAGCCAAGGAAATGGCAGGGTCTTCCTCCTAGGCCATGGCTACACCTTC,CASSQGNGRVFLLGHGYTF
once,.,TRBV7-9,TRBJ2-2,TGTGCCAGCAGCTTAAATGATTTTGGGGCAGAGGAGCTGTTTTTT,CASSLNDFGAEELFF
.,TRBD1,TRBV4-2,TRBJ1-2,TGTGCCAGCAGCCATGCTTTACAGGGGCCCGACTATGGCTACACCTTC,CASSHALQGPDYGYTF
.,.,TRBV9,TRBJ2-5,TGTGCCAGCAGCGTATCGGGGATGGGATCCCAAGAGACCCAGTACTTC,CASSVSGMGSQETQYF
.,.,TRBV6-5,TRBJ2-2,TGTGCCAGCATGGCTAGGGGCACCGGGGAGCTGTTTTTT,CASMARGTGELFF
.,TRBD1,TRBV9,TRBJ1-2,TGTGCCAGCAGCCCGACAGGGGACTATGGCTACACCTTC,CASSPTGDYGYTF
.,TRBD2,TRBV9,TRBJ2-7,TGTGCCAGCAGCCCCGGGACTAGCGGGCCTATTTACGAGCAGTACTTC,CASSPGTSGPIYEQYF
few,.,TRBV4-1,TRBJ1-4,TGCGCCAGCAGAGAAGACAACGCCGATGAAAAACTGTTTTTT,CASREDNADEKLFF
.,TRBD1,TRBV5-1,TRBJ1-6,TGCGCCAGCAGCTATGGGACAGGGGTTTCCTTGATATCACCCCTCCACTTT,CASSYGTGVSLISPLHF
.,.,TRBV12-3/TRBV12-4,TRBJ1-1,TGTGCCAGCAGTCGGCGGGGCCTCACTCGAGCTTTCTTT,CASSRRGLTRAFF
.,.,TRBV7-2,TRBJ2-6,TGTGCCAGCAGCTTAGAAGCCTCTGGGGCCAACGTCCTGACTTTC,CASSLEASGANVLTF
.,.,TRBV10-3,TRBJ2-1,TGTGCCATCAGGGGGTTAGGGGACATTGCATATGAGCAGTTCTTC,CAIRGLGDIAYEQFF
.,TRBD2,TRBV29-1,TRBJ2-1,TGCAGCGTTGGATTGGTAGCGGGAGGTAATGAGCAGTTCTTC,CSVGLVAGGNEQFF
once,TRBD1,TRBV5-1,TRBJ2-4,TGCGCCAGCAGCGCTGGGACAGGGTCCCCCAAAATGTCCAAAAACATTCAGTACTTC,CASSAGTGSPKMSKNIQYF
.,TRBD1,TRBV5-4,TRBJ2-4,TGTGCCAGCAGCTTACAGGGGGCCGGAGCCAAAAACATTCAGTACTTC,CASSLQGAGAKNIQYF
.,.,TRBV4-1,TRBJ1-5,TGCGCCAGCAGCCAAGCGGCCGGAAGGCCCATCGGGGGCAATCAGCCCCAGCATTTT,CASSQAAGRPIGGNQPQHF
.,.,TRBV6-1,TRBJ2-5,TGTGCCAGCAGTGAACAGGGATTCGGAGAGACCCAGTACTTC,CASSEQGFGETQYF
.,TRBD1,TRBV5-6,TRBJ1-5,TGTGCCAGCACCAGGGGGAATGATCAGCCCCAGCATTTT,CASTRGNDQPQHF
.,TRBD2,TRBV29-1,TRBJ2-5,TGCAGCGTTTCTAGCGGTTATCGGGGAGAGACCCAGTACTTC,CSVSSGYRGETQYF
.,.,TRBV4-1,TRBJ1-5,TGCGCCAGCAGCCAAGGGGAGGGTCAGCCCCAGCATTTT,CASSQGEGQPQHF
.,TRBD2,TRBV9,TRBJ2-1,TGTGCCAGCAGCCGGAGGGTAGCGGGAACCTACAATGAGCAGTTCTTC,CASSRRVAGTYNEQFF
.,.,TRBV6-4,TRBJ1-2,TGTGCCAGCAGTGAACAGGGAGGGTATGGCTACACCTTC,CASSEQGGYGYTF
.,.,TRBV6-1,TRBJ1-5,TGTGCCAGCAGTGAAGCAGAGTTTCAGCCCCAGCATTTT,CASSEAEFQPQHF
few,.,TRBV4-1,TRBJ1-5,TGCGCCAGCAGCCAAGTTTCGACAGTTGGTCAGCCCCAGCATTTT,CASSQVSTVGQPQHF
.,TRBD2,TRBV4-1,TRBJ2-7,TGCGCCAGCGCCCCCTTTGCTAGCGGGAGTTTCTACGAGCAGTACTTC,CASAPFASGSFYEQYF
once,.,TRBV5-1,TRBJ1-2,TGCGCCAGCAGCTTGGGGGAGTTTAACTATGGCTACACCTTC,CASSLGEFNYGYTF
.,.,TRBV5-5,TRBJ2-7,TGTGCCAGCAGCCCGGACACTATCTCCTACGAGCAGTACTTC,CASSPDTISYEQYF
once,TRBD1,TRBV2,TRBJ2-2,TGTGCCAGCAGTGAATTGGGGACAGGGGGGACCGGGGAGCTGTTTTTT,CASSELGTGGTGELFF
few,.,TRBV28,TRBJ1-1,TGTGCCAGCAGTTCACCAGGCGTGAACACTGAAGCTTTCTTT,CASSSPGVNTEAFF
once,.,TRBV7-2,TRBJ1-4,TGTGCCAGCAGTCACGAGGGATACAATGAAAAACTGTTTTTT,CASSHEGYNEKLFF
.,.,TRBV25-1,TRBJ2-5,TGTGCCAGCAGTCCTCCCCGACAGAATCGGGAGACCCAGTACTTC,CASSPPRQNRETQYF
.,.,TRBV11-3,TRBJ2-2,TGTGCCAGCAGCCCCTTCGGGAGTCGCACCGGGGAGCTGTTTTTT,CASSPFGSRTGELFF